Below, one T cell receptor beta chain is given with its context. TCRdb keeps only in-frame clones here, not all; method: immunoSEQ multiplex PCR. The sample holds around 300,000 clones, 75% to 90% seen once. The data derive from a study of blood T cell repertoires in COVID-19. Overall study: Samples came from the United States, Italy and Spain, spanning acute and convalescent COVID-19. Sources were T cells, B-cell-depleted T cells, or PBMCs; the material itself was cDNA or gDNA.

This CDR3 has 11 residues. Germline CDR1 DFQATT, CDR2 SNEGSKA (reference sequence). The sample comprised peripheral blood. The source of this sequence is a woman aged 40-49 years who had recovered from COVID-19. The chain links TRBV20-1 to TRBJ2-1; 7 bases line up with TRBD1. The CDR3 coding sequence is TGCACATTTAACAGGGGCGATGAGCAGTTCTTC. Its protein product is CTFNRGDEQFF.